The present T cell receptor (beta chain) was sequenced within a study of blood T cell repertoires in COVID-19. V lost 5 bases and J lost 6, with 8 bases in between. The CDR3 is 11 residues long. Germline lookup yields CDR1 MNHEY and CDR2 SVGEGT. Profiling relied on immunoSEQ multiplex PCR, and the TCRdb table lists in-frame clones only, not all of them. Of approximately 290,000 clones in the sample, 65% to 85% were seen once. Source material: peripheral blood. The rearrangement uses TRBV6-2 or TRBV6-3 and TRBJ2-7; D call uncertain. The receptor was derived from a person aged 65-85 years with COVID-19, enrolled during active disease. DNA of the CDR3: TGTGCCAGCAGTCGCGGCAGCGAGCAGTACTTC. It translates to CASSRGSEQYF.